These T cell receptor beta chains were read from a single sample in a study of response to subunit inactivated influenza vaccine. Each CDR3 protein is one row after TCRdb ran MiXCR on the RT-PCR reads. The repertoire has about 160,000 distinct CDR3 sequences, approximately 10% of them found once; the top ten carry around an eighth. The specimen was non-naive T cells sorted from PBMCs, collected roughly 45 days after vaccination. These receptors all stem from a man aged 45 to 65 who received an inactivated influenza vaccine. The CDR3 runs from the conserved cysteine through the conserved F or W. D genes are given only for firm matches. Clone size is given for some rows only: seen once, a few or many times, or a class if the clone is expanded.

j_call: TRBJ2-2; clone_size: NA; v_call: TRBV12-3/TRBV12-4; d_call: TRBD1; cdr3_aa: CASSGDSHTGELFF; cdr3_nt: TGTGCCAGCAGTGGGGACAGTCACACCGGGGAGCTGTTTTTT
j_call: TRBJ2-4; clone_size: many; v_call: TRBV19; d_call: NA; cdr3_aa: CASSIVTELAKNIQYF; cdr3_nt: TGTGCCAGTAGTATAGTTACAGAACTAGCCAAAAACATTCAGTACTTC
j_call: TRBJ2-7; clone_size: NA; v_call: TRBV20-1; d_call: TRBD2; cdr3_aa: CSARDSSSGSHEQYF; cdr3_nt: TGCAGTGCTAGAGATAGTTCTAGCGGGAGTCACGAGCAGTACTTC
j_call: TRBJ1-1; clone_size: few; v_call: TRBV20-1; d_call: TRBD1; cdr3_aa: CSARAWTGVAFF; cdr3_nt: TGCAGTGCTAGAGCTTGGACAGGGGTTGCTTTCTTT
j_call: TRBJ2-1; clone_size: few; v_call: TRBV20-1; d_call: TRBD2; cdr3_aa: CSASEPGLAGGRKEEQFF; cdr3_nt: TGCAGTGCTAGTGAGCCGGGACTAGCGGGAGGGCGGAAGGAGGAGCAGTTCTTC
j_call: TRBJ2-1; clone_size: many; v_call: TRBV20-1; d_call: NA; cdr3_aa: CSARNPEGGSYNEQFF; cdr3_nt: TGCAGTGCCAGGAACCCCGAGGGCGGGTCCTACAATGAGCAGTTCTTC
j_call: TRBJ1-6; clone_size: few; v_call: TRBV7-2; d_call: NA; cdr3_aa: CASSVAFGNSPLHF; cdr3_nt: TGTGCCAGCAGCGTAGCGTTCGGGAATTCACCCCTCCACTTT
j_call: TRBJ2-7; clone_size: NA; v_call: TRBV5-5; d_call: TRBD1; cdr3_aa: CASSTPGTGSYEQYF; cdr3_nt: TGTGCCAGCAGCACCCCCGGGACAGGTTCCTACGAGCAGTACTTC
j_call: TRBJ2-3; clone_size: NA; v_call: TRBV10-3; d_call: NA; cdr3_aa: CAISVRSTDTQYF; cdr3_nt: TGTGCCATCAGTGTACGTAGCACAGATACGCAGTATTTT
j_call: TRBJ2-5; clone_size: few; v_call: TRBV12-3/TRBV12-4; d_call: NA; cdr3_aa: CASSRGINQETQYF; cdr3_nt: TGTGCCAGCAGCCGGGGGATAAATCAAGAGACCCAGTACTTC
j_call: TRBJ2-1; clone_size: NA; v_call: TRBV20-1; d_call: NA; cdr3_aa: CSARESGRPRVRQFF; cdr3_nt: TGCAGTGCTAGAGAGAGTGGCAGGCCTCGGGTAAGGCAGTTCTTC
j_call: TRBJ2-3; clone_size: few; v_call: TRBV19; d_call: NA; cdr3_aa: CASSQGRATDTQYF; cdr3_nt: TGTGCCAGTAGCCAGGGACGCGCCACAGATACGCAGTATTTT
j_call: TRBJ2-7; clone_size: NA; v_call: TRBV6-5; d_call: TRBD1; cdr3_aa: CASSHRRGTGGTYEQYF; cdr3_nt: TGTGCCAGCAGTCACAGGCGCGGGACAGGTGGGACCTACGAGCAGTACTTC
j_call: TRBJ2-7; clone_size: NA; v_call: TRBV6-2/TRBV6-3; d_call: NA; cdr3_aa: CASHSLTYEQYF; cdr3_nt: TGTGCCAGCCATTCCCTTACCTACGAGCAGTACTTC
j_call: TRBJ1-6; clone_size: NA; v_call: TRBV20-1; d_call: NA; cdr3_aa: CSARDSANSPLHF; cdr3_nt: TGCAGTGCTAGAGACTCGGCTAATTCACCCCTCCACTTT
j_call: TRBJ2-5; clone_size: NA; v_call: TRBV20-1; d_call: NA; cdr3_aa: CSAVGSQETQYF; cdr3_nt: TGCAGTGCCGTGGGCAGCCAAGAGACCCAGTACTTC
j_call: TRBJ2-5; clone_size: few; v_call: TRBV27; d_call: TRBD1; cdr3_aa: CASSTTGTGLGETQYF; cdr3_nt: TGTGCCAGCAGTACAACCGGGACAGGGCTTGGTGAGACCCAGTACTTC
j_call: TRBJ2-7; clone_size: NA; v_call: TRBV12-3/TRBV12-4; d_call: NA; cdr3_aa: CASRQTGEQYF; cdr3_nt: TGTGCCAGCAGACAGACGGGAGAGCAGTACTTC
j_call: TRBJ2-1; clone_size: NA; v_call: TRBV14; d_call: NA; cdr3_aa: CASSQARYNEQFF; cdr3_nt: TGTGCCAGCAGCCAAGCCAGATACAATGAGCAGTTCTTC
j_call: TRBJ2-7; clone_size: few; v_call: TRBV7-8; d_call: NA; cdr3_aa: CASSATGLTTYEQYF; cdr3_nt: TGTGCCAGCAGCGCGACCGGACTAACCACCTACGAGCAGTACTTC
j_call: TRBJ2-1; clone_size: NA; v_call: TRBV27; d_call: NA; cdr3_aa: CASSLTKYNEQFF; cdr3_nt: TGTGCCAGCAGTTTGACAAAATACAATGAGCAGTTCTTC
j_call: TRBJ2-1; clone_size: once; v_call: TRBV6-2/TRBV6-3; d_call: TRBD1; cdr3_aa: CASRRTGEISYNEQFF; cdr3_nt: TGTGCCAGCAGACGGACAGGGGAGATCTCCTACAATGAGCAGTTCTTC
j_call: TRBJ2-4; clone_size: many; v_call: TRBV6-5; d_call: NA; cdr3_aa: CASSYSAGLAKNIQYF; cdr3_nt: TGTGCCAGCAGTTACTCGGCAGGATTAGCCAAAAACATTCAGTACTTC
j_call: TRBJ2-1; clone_size: many; v_call: TRBV20-1; d_call: NA; cdr3_aa: CSSSMGSRYNEQFF; cdr3_nt: TGCAGTTCATCTATGGGATCTAGATACAATGAGCAGTTCTTC
j_call: TRBJ1-1; clone_size: few; v_call: TRBV5-4; d_call: NA; cdr3_aa: CASSPPWGVASNTEAFF; cdr3_nt: TGTGCCAGCAGTCCCCCATGGGGGGTTGCCTCGAACACTGAAGCTTTCTTT
j_call: TRBJ2-7; clone_size: NA; v_call: TRBV4-3; d_call: TRBD1; cdr3_aa: CASSQADRGNYEQYF; cdr3_nt: TGCGCCAGCAGCCAAGCAGACAGGGGGAATTACGAGCAGTACTTC
j_call: TRBJ1-5; clone_size: many; v_call: TRBV12-3/TRBV12-4; d_call: NA; cdr3_aa: CASSPGQASNQPQHF; cdr3_nt: TGTGCCAGCAGCCCCGGCCAGGCTTCCAATCAGCCCCAGCATTTT
j_call: TRBJ2-3; clone_size: many; v_call: TRBV5-1; d_call: NA; cdr3_aa: CASSTGGRTTDTQYF; cdr3_nt: TGCGCCAGCAGCACCGGGGGGCGCACCACAGATACGCAGTATTTT
j_call: TRBJ1-2; clone_size: many; v_call: TRBV5-1; d_call: TRBD1; cdr3_aa: CASSEMTGGYGYTF; cdr3_nt: TGCGCCAGCAGCGAAATGACAGGGGGCTATGGCTACACCTTC
j_call: TRBJ2-7; clone_size: few; v_call: TRBV6-1; d_call: TRBD1; cdr3_aa: CAGGTGGTYEQYF; cdr3_nt: TGTGCCGGAGGGACAGGGGGTACCTACGAGCAGTACTTC
j_call: TRBJ1-2; clone_size: few; v_call: TRBV28; d_call: NA; cdr3_aa: CASRPLDSYGYTF; cdr3_nt: TGTGCCAGCAGGCCCCTGGACAGCTATGGCTACACCTTC
j_call: TRBJ2-2; clone_size: few; v_call: TRBV18; d_call: TRBD1; cdr3_aa: CASSAQKGAIPTGELFF; cdr3_nt: TGTGCCAGCTCAGCTCAAAAGGGGGCGATTCCAACCGGGGAGCTGTTTTTT
j_call: TRBJ2-4; clone_size: NA; v_call: TRBV6-1; d_call: NA; cdr3_aa: CASSQIHSINIQYF; cdr3_nt: TGTGCCAGCAGTCAGATCCACTCAATTAACATTCAGTACTTC
j_call: TRBJ2-3; clone_size: many; v_call: TRBV15; d_call: NA; cdr3_aa: CATSRDGGLPADTQYF; cdr3_nt: TGTGCCACCAGCAGAGATGGTGGACTTCCTGCAGATACGCAGTATTTT
j_call: TRBJ2-6; clone_size: NA; v_call: TRBV6-6; d_call: NA; cdr3_aa: CASRARGANVLTF; cdr3_nt: TGTGCCAGCAGGGCACGAGGGGCCAACGTCCTGACTTTC
j_call: TRBJ2-4; clone_size: many; v_call: TRBV5-1; d_call: NA; cdr3_aa: CASSQGLVTEEAQYF; cdr3_nt: TGCGCCAGCAGCCAAGGTCTTGTAACGGAAGAAGCTCAGTACTTC
j_call: TRBJ1-1; clone_size: few; v_call: TRBV18; d_call: NA; cdr3_aa: CASSPGRLEAFF; cdr3_nt: TGTGCCAGCTCACCGGGACGGCTTGAAGCTTTCTTT
j_call: TRBJ2-7; clone_size: many; v_call: TRBV27; d_call: TRBD2; cdr3_aa: CASSQLAGTPYEQYF; cdr3_nt: TGTGCCAGCAGCCAACTAGCGGGGACTCCTTACGAGCAGTACTTC
j_call: TRBJ2-1; clone_size: NA; v_call: TRBV27; d_call: TRBD1; cdr3_aa: CASSPPGQGDGEQFF; cdr3_nt: TGTGCCAGCAGCCCGCCGGGACAGGGGGACGGTGAGCAGTTCTTC
j_call: TRBJ2-7; clone_size: few; v_call: TRBV18; d_call: TRBD1; cdr3_aa: CASSLGTGLNEQYF; cdr3_nt: TGTGCCAGCTCACTCGGGACAGGGCTTAACGAGCAGTACTTC
j_call: TRBJ1-6; clone_size: many; v_call: TRBV12-3/TRBV12-4; d_call: TRBD1; cdr3_aa: CASSFGTGRSPLHF; cdr3_nt: TGTGCCAGCAGTTTCGGGACAGGGCGTTCACCCCTCCACTTT
j_call: TRBJ2-2; clone_size: few; v_call: TRBV7-2; d_call: NA; cdr3_aa: CASSLEYANTGELFF; cdr3_nt: TGTGCCAGCAGCTTGGAGTACGCGAACACCGGGGAGCTGTTTTTT